The 12 T cell receptor beta chains presented below share a single source sample, sequenced in a study of cytomegalovirus exposure and HLA in healthy donors. PCR amplification relied on 60 Vbeta primers (plus 13 Jbeta primers). TCRdb keeps only in-frame clones here, not all; method: immunoSEQ multiplex PCR. The data show approximately 100,000 clones, with just under 75% seen just once and just over 2% held by the top ten. Input material: PBMCs. These receptors were collected from a human donor in good health.

V gene TRBV27 combines with J gene TRBJ2-2, with 7 bases identical to TRBD1. The J segment lost 1 base and the V segment lost 8 bases, leaving 4 bases of the junction unmatched. CDR3 length: 14 residues. Germline loops: CDR1 MNHEY, CDR2 SMNVEV (reference sequence). CDR3: CASLRQGNTGELFF. The CDR3 DNA reads as TGTGCCAGCCTTCGACAGGGGAACACCGGGGAGCTGTTTTTT.

This chain uses TRBV6-5 with TRBJ1-1; D uncertain. V was trimmed by 5 bases and J by 5 bases, leaving 12 bases between them. The CDR3 spans 13 residues. CDR1 is MNHEY, CDR2 SVGAGI, per germline. The CDR3 nucleotides read TGTGCCAGCAGTCAGAGACGGCGGACTGAAGCTTTCTTT. Protein: CASSQRRRTEAFF.

This clone was seen once. This chain links TRBV2 with TRBJ2-7; TRBD2 aligns across 8 bases. After removal of 6 bases from V and 1 base from J, the junction contained 5 bases not matched to a gene. In germline, CDR1 is SNHLY, CDR2 FYNNEI. The CDR3 totals 14 residues. This CDR3 reads CASRRLATSYEQYF. The DNA for the CDR3 is TGTGCCAGCAGAAGACTAGCGACGTCCTACGAGCAGTACTTC.

V usage is TRBV2 and J usage is TRBJ2-1; D is uncertain. The CDR3 extends over 10 amino acids. V was pared by 11 bases and J by 8 bases, with 10 bases between. Germline values: CDR1 SNHLY, CDR2 FYNNEI. The CDR3 spells CAAERDEQFF. CDR3 DNA sequence: TGTGCCGCAGAACGGGATGAGCAGTTCTTC. Complete variable domain (other parts from reference TRBV2 and TRBJ2-1): EPEVTQTPSHQVTQMGQEVILRCVPISNHLYFYWYRQILGQKVEFLVSFYNNEISEKSEIFDDQFSVERPDGSNFTLKIRSTKLEDSAMYFCAAERDEQFFGPGTRLTVL.

The chain employs TRBV6-5 and TRBJ2-1; 10 bases map to TRBD2. Germline V gene lookup returns CDR1 MNHEY and CDR2 SVGAGI. J lost 7 bases, V lost 1 base, and 7 bases had no gene match. This CDR3 has 16 amino acids. CDR3 bases: TGTGCCAGCAGTTACTTCTCGGCTAGCGGGAGAAATGAGCAGTTCTTC. Residues: CASSYFSASGRNEQFF.

The table lists this clone with a few counts. The chain carries TRBV5-4 and TRBJ1-2; a weak D match, TRBD1 (5 bases). From germline, CDR1 is SGHNT and CDR2 YYREEE (reference sequence). The CDR3 is made up of 16 amino acids. V dropped 3 bases and J dropped 4 bases, with 19 bases sitting between them. In DNA, the CDR3 is TGTGCCAGCAGCTCCAATATACAGGTCTTCCTCTATGGCTACACCTTC. Translation: CASSSNIQVFLYGYTF.

This clone showed up just once. J is TRBJ2-7 and V is TRBV5-6; 15 bases map to TRBD2. Germline CDR1 reads SGHDT; CDR2 reads YYEEEE. This CDR3 spans 16 amino acids. The V and J ends lost 6 bases and 7 bases, in that order; junction bases with no gene match: 11. The CDR3, as DNA: TGTGCCAGCACCCCCCTAGGGACTAGCGGGAGGAGGGAGCAGTACTTC. Translated, it gives CASTPLGTSGRREQYF.

Written as DNA, the CDR3 is TGTGCCAGCAGTACCCCGACAGGGCAGGAGACCCAGTACTTC. The encoded protein is CASSTPTGQETQYF. J is TRBJ2-5 and V is TRBV28; TRBD1 agrees at 7 bases. This CDR3 spans 14 amino acids. With 5 bases clipped from V and 5 bases from J, the junction kept 8 bases outside the gene matches. CDR1 is MDHEN, CDR2 SYDVKM, per germline.

The J gene is TRBJ1-1, the V gene TRBV2; D perhaps matches TRBD1 (6 bases). CDR3 length: 13 amino acids. The germline CDR1 and CDR2 sequences are SNHLY and FYNNEI. V lost 4 bases and J lost 4, with 10 bases in between. The CDR3: CASSVQGGTEAFF. Here the CDR3 DNA reads TGTGCCAGCAGTGTACAGGGTGGCACTGAAGCTTTCTTT. Looking up the rest from reference TRBV2 and TRBJ1-1 gives the full variable domain: EPEVTQTPSHQVTQMGQEVILRCVPISNHLYFYWYRQILGQKVEFLVSFYNNEISEKSEIFDDQFSVERPDGSNFTLKIRSTKLEDSAMYFCASSVQGGTEAFFGQGTRLTVV.

The chain recombines TRBV27 with TRBJ1-2; 11 bases align to TRBD1. This CDR3 has 15 residues. CDR1 and CDR2 from the germline V gene are MNHEY and SMNVEV (reference sequence). The V and J ends lost 5 bases and 6 bases, in that order; junction bases with no gene match: 8. CDR3 protein: CASSSRDRGYDGYTF. CDR3 coding DNA: TGTGCCAGCAGTAGTAGGGACAGGGGGTATGATGGCTACACCTTC.

The chain combines TRBV6-5 with TRBJ1-5; tentatively, D is TRBD1 (6 bases). CDR3 length: 13 residues. The V gene lost 2 bases and the J gene lost 4 bases, with 6 bases spanning the gap. Germline V gene lookup returns CDR1 MNHEY and CDR2 SVGAGI. The CDR3 loop is CASSYRGNQPQHF. CDR3 coding DNA: TGTGCCAGCAGTTACAGGGGGAATCAGCCCCAGCATTTT.

This clone was observed a few times. The V call is TRBV7-9, the J call TRBJ2-1; no clear D gene. This CDR3 has 13 amino acids. Germline lookup yields CDR1 SEHNR and CDR2 FQNEAQ (reference sequence). V was trimmed by 5 bases and J by 7 bases, leaving 12 bases between them. Written as DNA, the CDR3 is TGTGCCAGCAGCCCTATCTACCATAATGAGCAGTTCTTC. It is translated as CASSPIYHNEQFF.